This T cell receptor (beta chain) stems from a study of T cell repertoires in cytomegalovirus infection. Study-wide context: Selected CMV epitopes included recently identified HLA-C-restricted ones as well as well-studied HLA-B-restricted ones. A matching HLA type, together with CMV infection, was signaled by public TCR beta signatures. General observations from the study: In two of eight donors, the top clonotype was HLA-C-restricted CMV-specific. Summed public TCR beta family frequency identified CMV carriers bearing the relevant HLA.

TCRdb reprocessed the reads via MiXCR and lists one record per CDR3 protein. The profile shows around 310,000 distinct CDR3 sequences, 29% of them singletons. V shed 4 bases, J shed 12 bases, and the junction held 10 bases outside the gene matches. The CDR3 spans 13 residues. Germline V lookup: CDR1 SGHDT, CDR2 YYEEEE. About this clonotype: Its antigen is as yet unknown.

Source: cultured PBMCs, taken from culture after CMV antigen stimulation. J is TRBJ2-1 and V is TRBV5-6, with 7 bases aligning to TRBD2. This sequence originates from a human donor in good health (CMV status not recorded). Some clones in this sample may be carry-over from other donors' samples. The CDR3 loop is CASSPEGRERQFF. The DNA of the CDR3 is TGTGCCAGCAGCCCGGAGGGGAGGGAGAGGCAGTTCTTC.